The 21 T cell receptor beta chains listed next were all sequenced from one sample in a study of response to subunit inactivated influenza vaccine. TCRdb passed the RT-PCR reads through MiXCR, listing each CDR3 protein once. The table shows around 530,000 distinct CDR3 sequences, with 12% occurring only once. This material consisted of PBMCs from blood, taken on the day of vaccination. Every receptor here comes from a man in his fifties who received an inactivated influenza vaccine.

The rearrangement uses TRBV7-2 and TRBJ2-7; D uncertain. The CDR3 is made up of 14 amino acids. CDR1 is SGHTA and CDR2 is FQGNSA in the germline V gene. Trimming removed 3 bases from V and 0 bases from J, with 9 bases in between. Written as DNA, the CDR3 is TGTGCCAGCAGCTTCTCCAGGAGCTCCTACGAGCAGTACTTC. Translated, it gives CASSFSRSSYEQYF.

Only a few counts were recorded for this clonotype. The V and J genes are TRBV5-1 and TRBJ2-1; TRBD1 might be the D (6 bases). The CDR3 is made up of 17 amino acids. CDR1 and CDR2 (germline): SGHRS, YFSETQ. V lost 4 bases to trimming and J lost 4 bases, with 21 bases between them. The CDR3 protein is CASSPEPGEPPYNEQFF. CDR3 DNA: TGCGCCAGCAGCCCGGAGCCAGGGGAACCTCCTTACAATGAGCAGTTCTTC.

This clonotype was counted ten times or more. The chain combines TRBV5-1 with TRBJ2-1; unclear D gene. Germline CDR1 reads SGHRS; CDR2 reads YFSETQ. CDR3 size: 15 residues. V was cut by 2 bases and J by 6 bases, with 15 bases left in between. The CDR3 DNA reads as TGCGCCAGCAGCTTAGAGACTGCCTTTGCCAATGAGCAGTTCTTC. It yields the protein CASSLETAFANEQFF.

The rearrangement links TRBV29-1 to TRBJ2-4; 9 positions match TRBD1. This CDR3 comprises 13 residues. With V trimmed by 6 bases and J by 8 bases, 8 bases remained unmatched. From germline, CDR1 is SQVTM and CDR2 ANQGSEA. The CDR3 nucleotides read TGCAGCGTCCGGGACAGGGAATGGGACATTCAGTACTTC. This codes for CSVRDREWDIQYF.

The chain couples TRBV5-1 to TRBJ2-3, with TRBD2 identical over 7 bases. J was trimmed by 3 bases and V by 4 bases; bases with no gene match: 8. The CDR3 sequence is 15 residues long. Germline V gene lookup returns CDR1 SGHRS and CDR2 YFSETQ. The CDR3, as DNA: TGCGCCAGCAGCGGCACGGGACTAAAAACAGATACGCAGTATTTT. This gives the protein CASSGTGLKTDTQYF.

Only a few counts were recorded for this clonotype. The chain is built from TRBV7-2 and TRBJ1-5; D unresolved. The ends were cut back, 5 bases at V and 4 bases at J, with 15 bases in the middle. CDR3 size: 15 residues. Germline-derived CDR1 and CDR2 are SGHTA and FQGNSA. CDR3 sequence: CASSRELGINQPQHF. The CDR3 DNA follows: TGTGCCAGCAGCCGAGAGTTGGGGATTAATCAGCCCCAGCATTTT. Supplemented by reference TRBV7-2 and TRBJ1-5, the full variable domain reads GAGVSQSPSNKVTEKGKDVELRCDPISGHTALYWYRQSLGQGLEFLIYFQGNSAPDKSGLPSDRFSAERTGGSVSTLTIQRTQQEDSAVYLCASSRELGINQPQHFGDGTRLSIL.

The chain carries TRBV14 and TRBJ2-5; TRBD2 agrees at 10 bases. V was clipped by 3 bases and J by 3 bases; unmatched bases: 4. The length of the CDR3 is 15 residues. The germline gives CDR1 SGHDN, CDR2 FVKESK. CDR3 sequence (DNA): TGTGCCAGCAGCCAGTGGAGCGGGGGGGAAGAGACCCAGTACTTC. Amino acid sequence: CASSQWSGGEETQYF.

This chain uses TRBV12-3 or TRBV12-4 with TRBJ1-1; no clear D gene. This CDR3 region has 13 residues. The V gene lost 6 bases and the J gene lost 13 bases, with 21 bases spanning the gap. DNA for the CDR3: TGTGCCAGCAGCGTCCCGGCGCCCGGGATCGTTTTCTTT. It is translated as CASSVPAPGIVFF.

This rearrangement joins TRBV6-2 or TRBV6-3 to TRBJ2-7; 7 positions match TRBD2. Germline CDR1 and CDR2: MNHEY and SVGEGT. This CDR3 is 17 amino acids long. V shed 1 base, J shed 0 bases, and the junction held 9 bases outside the gene matches. In nucleotides, the CDR3 is TGTGCCAGCAGTTACTTGGGCGCTAGCGGTACCTCCTACGAGCAGTACTTC. Translating it yields CASSYLGASGTSYEQYF.

The chain recombines TRBV20-1 with TRBJ2-7, with 10 nucleotides matching TRBD1. V lost 6 bases to trimming and J lost 4 bases; unmatched junction nucleotides: 9. Germline CDR1 reads DFQATT; CDR2 reads SNEGSKA (reference sequence). The CDR3 is 14 residues long. Here the CDR3 reads CSAQPTGGWYEQYF. CDR3 DNA: TGCAGTGCCCAGCCGACAGGGGGCTGGTACGAGCAGTACTTC.

The chain links TRBV25-1 to TRBJ1-5; D is undetermined. Trimming removed 3 bases at V and 1 base at J, with 7 bases between. Germline loops: CDR1 MGHDK, CDR2 SYGVNS. The CDR3 runs to 14 residues. The CDR3, as DNA: TGTGCCAGCAGTGATTGGAACAGCAATCAGCCCCAGCATTTT. Translation gives CASSDWNSNQPQHF.

The gene calls are TRBV28 and TRBJ2-3; perhaps D is TRBD1 or TRBD2 (5 bases each). The V end was cut by 8 bases, the J end by 7 bases, with 22 bases between. CDR3 length: 15 residues. Germline CDR1 is MDHEN and CDR2 is SYDVKM. As DNA, the CDR3 is TGTGCCAGCGTTACCGGGACCGCTTTTTCCTATACGCAGTATTTT. Amino acid sequence: CASVTGTAFSYTQYF.

This clonotype was seen repeatedly, ten times or more. The rearrangement joins TRBV12-3 or TRBV12-4 to TRBJ2-3; either TRBD1 or TRBD2 may fit D (5 bases each). V was shortened by 1 base and J by 1 base, with 9 bases between the two germline ends. The CDR3 is 15 amino acids. This CDR3 is CASSLDGTGTDTQYF. In DNA form, the CDR3 reads TGTGCCAGCAGTTTAGACGGGACGGGCACAGATACGCAGTATTTT.

The chain combines TRBV5-1 with TRBJ2-3, with unresolved D. The CDR3 runs to 15 residues. Trimming removed 4 bases at V and 2 bases at J, with 14 bases between. Per germline, CDR1 SGHRS and CDR2 YFSETQ. The CDR3 bases are TGCGCCAGCAGCCTCCCCCGTCCTTTCACAGATACGCAGTATTTT. Protein sequence: CASSLPRPFTDTQYF.

This clonotype has at least ten counts. V gene TRBV7-9 combines with J gene TRBJ1-1; unclear D gene. From germline, CDR1 is SEHNR and CDR2 FQNEAQ (reference sequence). V lost 1 base and J 2 bases, leaving 11 bases between the germline ends. The CDR3 consists of 15 residues. The CDR3 nucleotides are TGTGCCAGCAGCTTAGGGTTGCAGTTCAACACTGAAGCTTTCTTT. As protein: CASSLGLQFNTEAFF.

This chain joins TRBV5-1 and TRBJ2-2; 8 bases line up with TRBD1. Unmatched junction bases numbered 7, after V lost 6 bases and J lost 3 bases. The CDR3 is made up of 15 amino acids. Germline CDR1 is SGHRS and CDR2 is YFSETQ. CDR3 sequence reads: CASNPGTGYTGELFF. The DNA of the CDR3 is TGCGCCAGCAACCCCGGGACAGGCTACACCGGGGAGCTGTTTTTT.

This clonotype was found a few times. The J gene is TRBJ1-1, the V gene TRBV7-9, with D possibly being TRBD1 (6 bases). Germline V gene lookup returns CDR1 SEHNR and CDR2 FQNEAQ (reference sequence). This CDR3 has 15 amino acids. Trimming took off 0 bases at V and 5 bases at J, with 13 bases between the two ends. The CDR3 DNA follows: TGTGCCAGCAGCTTAGCTCAGGGGCTACGGACTGAAGCTTTCTTT. The encoded protein is CASSLAQGLRTEAFF.

This clonotype was seen only a few times. The chain combines TRBV6-2 or TRBV6-3 with TRBJ1-5, with TRBD1 as a possible D gene (6 bases). The CDR3 totals 15 residues. Trimming cost V 8 bases and J 0 bases, with 14 bases left between them. CDR1 is MNHEY, CDR2 SVGEGT, per germline. CDR3 DNA: TGTGCCAGCGGCAAGAGGGGGGATAGCAATCAGCCCCAGCATTTT. This gives the protein CASGKRGDSNQPQHF.

This clonotype was counted ten times or more. This chain connects TRBV7-9 to TRBJ1-1; a weak D match, TRBD1 (5 bases). Germline V gives CDR1 SEHNR, CDR2 FQNEAQ (reference sequence). V gave up 1 base and J gave up 7 bases, with 7 bases separating them. This CDR3 region has 12 residues. The CDR3 spells CASSLVRGEAFF. CDR3 nucleotide sequence: TGTGCCAGCAGCTTAGTTAGGGGTGAAGCTTTCTTT.

This clonotype was seen more than once but under ten times. The V call is TRBV28, the J call TRBJ2-1, with TRBD2 identical over 10 bases. CDR1 and CDR2 from the germline V gene are MDHEN and SYDVKM. Trimming removed 6 bases from V and 8 bases from J; junction bases left unmatched: 13. The CDR3 runs to 16 residues. The CDR3 here is CASSPSGRTIIDEQFF. DNA for the CDR3: TGTGCCAGCAGCCCTAGCGGGAGAACCATTATCGATGAGCAGTTCTTC. The complete variable domain, with remaining parts taken from reference TRBV28 and TRBJ2-1, reads DVKVTQSSRYLVKRTGEKVFLECVQDMDHENMFWYRQDPGLGLRLIYFSYDVKMKEKGDIPEGYSVSREKKERFSLILESASTNQTSMYLCASSPSGRTIIDEQFFGPGTRLTVL.

The genes are TRBV30 and TRBJ1-6, with no clear D. CDR1 is GTSNPN, CDR2 SVGIG, per germline (reference sequence). V was shortened by 2 bases and J by 0 bases, with 5 bases between the two germline ends. There are 14 residues in the CDR3. Here the CDR3 reads CAWSLYSYNSPLHF. CDR3 sequence (DNA): TGTGCCTGGAGTCTCTACTCCTATAATTCACCCCTCCACTTT.